The 10 T cell receptor beta chains given below trace back to one sample, sequenced in a study of blood T cell repertoires in COVID-19. Sequencing used immunoSEQ multiplex PCR; TCRdb keeps in-frame clones, though not all of them. The data show tens of thousands of clones, approximately 90% seen once. Sequenced input: peripheral blood. The source is a woman aged 80 or over with active COVID-19.

V gene TRBV6-2 or TRBV6-3 combines with J gene TRBJ2-2; possible D gene TRBD2, 5 bases. The CDR3 loop spans 14 amino acids. Trimming shortened V by 1 base and J by 6 bases, and 9 bases separated the two germline ends. The germline CDR1 and CDR2 sequences are MNHEY and SVGEGT. The CDR3 bases are TGTGCCAGCAGTTACTATGCGGGCTCCGGGGAGCTGTTTTTT. Its protein product is CASSYYAGSGELFF.

This chain connects TRBV5-1 to TRBJ2-7; D unclear. V lost 4 bases and J lost 4, with 12 bases in between. Per germline, CDR1 SGHRS and CDR2 YFSETQ. CDR3 length: 13 residues. The CDR3 is CASSPRGPYEQYF. The CDR3 DNA reads as TGCGCCAGCAGCCCCCGAGGTCCTTACGAGCAGTACTTC.

V and J are TRBV7-9 and TRBJ2-6, with D possibly matching TRBD1 (5 bases). With 2 bases removed from V and 2 bases from J, the gap between germline ends came to 10 bases. CDR3 size: 16 residues. CDR1 SEHNR and CDR2 FQNEAQ come from the germline V gene (reference sequence). CDR3 amino acids: CASSLPSRAGANVLTF. CDR3 coding DNA: TGTGCCAGCAGCTTACCCTCCAGGGCTGGGGCCAACGTCCTGACTTTC.

V gene TRBV7-9 combines with J gene TRBJ2-7, with 8 nucleotides matching TRBD2. The V gene end was trimmed by 5 bases and the J gene end by 3 bases; junction bases not matched to a gene: 0. The germline V gene has CDR1 SEHNR and CDR2 FQNEAQ (reference sequence). The CDR3 totals 12 residues. The CDR3 DNA follows: TGTGCCAGCAGCGCGGGGGGCTACGAGCAGTACTTC. This translates into CASSAGGYEQYF.

This clone was seen once. The chain combines TRBV18 with TRBJ1-1; no firm D call. Germline V gene data show CDR1 as KGHSH and CDR2 as LQKENI. The CDR3 length is 14 residues. Trimming took 0 bases from V and 8 from J, leaving 13 bases between them. CDR3: CASSPPGGKGEAFF. CDR3 sequence (DNA): TGTGCCAGCTCACCACCTGGAGGAAAAGGCGAAGCTTTCTTT.

V and J are TRBV20-1 and TRBJ2-7; tentatively, D is TRBD2 (5 bases). The CDR3 covers 13 residues. Germline V gene data show CDR1 as DFQATT and CDR2 as SNEGSKA (reference sequence). V lost 3 bases, J lost 3 bases, and 12 bases lay in between. CDR3 bases: TGCAGTGCTAGTAGGGCTAGCCGCTACGAGCAGTACTTC. Its protein product is CSASRASRYEQYF.

V gene TRBV6-4 combines with J gene TRBJ2-1; 10 bases are shared with TRBD2. CDR1 is MRHNA, CDR2 SNTAGT, per germline. Germline trimming cut 5 bases from V and 7 bases from J; bases unmatched to any gene: 5. This CDR3 is built from 14 residues. DNA for the CDR3: TGTGCCAGCAGTCCGGGACTAGCGTATAATGAGCAGTTCTTC. It translates to CASSPGLAYNEQFF.

This rearrangement joins TRBV5-4 to TRBJ2-7; 11 nucleotides line up with TRBD1. J gave up 4 bases and V 0 bases, and 3 bases lay outside the gene matches. Germline V gene sequence: CDR1 SGHNT, CDR2 YYREEE (reference sequence). This CDR3 has 15 residues. CDR3 protein: CASSLGGQGVYEQYF. CDR3 nucleotides: TGTGCCAGCAGCTTGGGGGGACAGGGGGTATACGAGCAGTACTTC.

The chain has TRBV7-3 and TRBJ2-2, with 11 bases identical to TRBD2. With V trimmed by 5 bases and J by 4 bases, 3 bases remained unmatched. Germline V gene lookup returns CDR1 SGHTA and CDR2 FQGTGA. The CDR3 consists of 15 residues. CDR3 sequence (DNA): TGTGCCAGCAGCACTAGCGGGAGTTTCACCGGGGAGCTGTTTTTT. Its translation is CASSTSGSFTGELFF.

This clone came up a few times. J is TRBJ1-2 and V is TRBV2; tentative D call: TRBD1 (6 bases). Germline CDR1 reads SNHLY; CDR2 reads FYNNEI. Trimming removed 5 bases from V and 5 bases from J, with 18 bases in between. The CDR3 extends over 15 amino acids. CDR3 in DNA: TGTGCCAGCAGTTACAAAGGGGGAAGCCCTTATGGCTACACCTTC. Translating gives CASSYKGGSPYGYTF.